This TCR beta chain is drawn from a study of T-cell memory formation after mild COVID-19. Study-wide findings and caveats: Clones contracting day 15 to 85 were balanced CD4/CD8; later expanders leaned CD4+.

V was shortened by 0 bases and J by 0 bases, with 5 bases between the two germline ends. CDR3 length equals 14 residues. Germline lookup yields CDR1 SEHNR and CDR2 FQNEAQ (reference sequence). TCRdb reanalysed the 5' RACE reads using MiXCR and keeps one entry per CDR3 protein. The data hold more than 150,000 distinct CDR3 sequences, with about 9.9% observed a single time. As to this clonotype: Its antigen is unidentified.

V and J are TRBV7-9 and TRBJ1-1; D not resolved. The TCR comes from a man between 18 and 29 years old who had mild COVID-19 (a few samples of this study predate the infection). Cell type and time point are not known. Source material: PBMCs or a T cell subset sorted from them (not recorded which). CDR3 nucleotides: TGTGCCAGCAGCTTAGCGATGATGAACACTGAAGCTTTCTTT. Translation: CASSLAMMNTEAFF.